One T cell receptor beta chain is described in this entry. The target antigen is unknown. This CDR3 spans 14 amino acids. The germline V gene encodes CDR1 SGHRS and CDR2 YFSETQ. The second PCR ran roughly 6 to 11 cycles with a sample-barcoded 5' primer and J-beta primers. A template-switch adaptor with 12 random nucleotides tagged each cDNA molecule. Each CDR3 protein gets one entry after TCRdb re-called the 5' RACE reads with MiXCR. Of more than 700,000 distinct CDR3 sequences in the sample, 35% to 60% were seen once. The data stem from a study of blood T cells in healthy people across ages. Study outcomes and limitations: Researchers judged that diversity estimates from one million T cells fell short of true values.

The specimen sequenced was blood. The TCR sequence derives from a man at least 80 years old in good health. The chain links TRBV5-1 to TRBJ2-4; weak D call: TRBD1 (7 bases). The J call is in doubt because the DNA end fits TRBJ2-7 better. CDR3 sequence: CASSTQGTGYEQYF. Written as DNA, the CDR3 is TGCGCCAGCAGCACACAGGGGACTGGCTACGAGCAGTACTTC.